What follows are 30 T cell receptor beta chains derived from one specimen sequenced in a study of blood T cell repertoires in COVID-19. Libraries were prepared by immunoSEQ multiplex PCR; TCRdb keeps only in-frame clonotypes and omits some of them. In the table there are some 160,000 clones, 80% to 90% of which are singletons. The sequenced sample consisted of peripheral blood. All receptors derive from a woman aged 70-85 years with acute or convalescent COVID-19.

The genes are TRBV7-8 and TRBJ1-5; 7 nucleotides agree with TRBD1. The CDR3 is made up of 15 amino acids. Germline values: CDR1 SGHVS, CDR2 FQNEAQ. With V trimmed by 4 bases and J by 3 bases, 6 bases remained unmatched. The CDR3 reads CASSSETGSNQPQHF. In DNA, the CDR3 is TGTGCCAGCAGCTCAGAGACAGGGTCCAATCAGCCCCAGCATTTT.

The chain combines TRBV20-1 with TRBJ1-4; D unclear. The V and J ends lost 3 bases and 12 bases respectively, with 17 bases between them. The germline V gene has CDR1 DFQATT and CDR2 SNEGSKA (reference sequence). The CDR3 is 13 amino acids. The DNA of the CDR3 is TGCAGTGCTAGTAGAGTCGCGGGTATGGAACTGTTTTTT. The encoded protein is CSASRVAGMELFF.

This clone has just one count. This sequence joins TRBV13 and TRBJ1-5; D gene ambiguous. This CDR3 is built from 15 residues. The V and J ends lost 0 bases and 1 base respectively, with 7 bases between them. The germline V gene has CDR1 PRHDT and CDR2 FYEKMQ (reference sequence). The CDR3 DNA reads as TGTGCCAGCAGCTTAGGTGGCTTAAGCAATCAGCCCCAGCATTTT. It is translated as CASSLGGLSNQPQHF.

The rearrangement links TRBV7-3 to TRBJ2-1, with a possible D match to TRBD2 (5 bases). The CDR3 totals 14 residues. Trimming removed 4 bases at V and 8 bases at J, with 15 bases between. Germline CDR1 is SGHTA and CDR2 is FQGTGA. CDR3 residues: CASSCLLDLDEQFF. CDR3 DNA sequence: TGTGCCAGCAGCTGCTTACTAGACCTCGATGAGCAGTTCTTC.

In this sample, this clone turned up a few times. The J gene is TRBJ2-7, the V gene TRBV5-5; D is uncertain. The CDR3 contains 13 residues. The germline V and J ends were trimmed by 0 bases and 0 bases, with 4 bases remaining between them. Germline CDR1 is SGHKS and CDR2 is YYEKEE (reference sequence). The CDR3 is CASSLASSYEQYF. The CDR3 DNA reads TGTGCCAGCAGCTTGGCCAGCTCCTACGAGCAGTACTTC.

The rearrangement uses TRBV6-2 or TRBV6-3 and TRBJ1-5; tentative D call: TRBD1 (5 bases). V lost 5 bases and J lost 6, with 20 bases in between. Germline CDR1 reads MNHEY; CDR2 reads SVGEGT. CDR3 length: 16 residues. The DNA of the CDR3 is TGTGCCAGCAGTAAGACGATTCAGGGTTTAAGTCAGCCCCAGCATTTT. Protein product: CASSKTIQGLSQPQHF.

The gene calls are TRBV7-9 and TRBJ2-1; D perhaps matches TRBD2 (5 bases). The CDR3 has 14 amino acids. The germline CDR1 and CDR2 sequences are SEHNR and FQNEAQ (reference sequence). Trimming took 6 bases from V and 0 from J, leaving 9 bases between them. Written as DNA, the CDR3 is TGTGCCAGCAGTCCTAGCCTCTCCTACAATGAGCAGTTCTTC. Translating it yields CASSPSLSYNEQFF. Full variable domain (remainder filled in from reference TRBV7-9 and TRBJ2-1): DTGVSQNPRHKITKRGQNVTFRCDPISEHNRLYWYRQTLGQGPEFLTYFQNEAQLEKSRLLSDRFSAERPKGSFSTLEIQRTEQGDSAMYLCASSPSLSYNEQFFGPGTRLTVL.

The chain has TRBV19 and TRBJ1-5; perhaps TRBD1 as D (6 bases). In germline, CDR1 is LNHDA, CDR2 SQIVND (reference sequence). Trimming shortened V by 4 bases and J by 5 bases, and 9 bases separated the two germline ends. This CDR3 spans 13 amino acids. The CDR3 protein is CASSSTGYQPQHF. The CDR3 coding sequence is TGTGCCAGTAGTAGTACAGGGTATCAGCCCCAGCATTTT.

CDR3 sequence reads: CASSQTTGPNEKLFF. The CDR3 nucleotides read TGTGCCAGCAGCCAAACGACAGGGCCTAATGAAAAACTGTTTTTT. V gene TRBV6-2 or TRBV6-3 combines with J gene TRBJ1-4; 7 bases fit TRBD1. Germline V gene sequence: CDR1 MNHEY, CDR2 SVGEGT. This CDR3 is 15 amino acids long. V was clipped by 6 bases and J by 3 bases; unmatched bases: 7.

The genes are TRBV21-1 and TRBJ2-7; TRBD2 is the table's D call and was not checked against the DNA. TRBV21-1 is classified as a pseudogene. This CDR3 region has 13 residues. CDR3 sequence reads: CASSKRGSYEQYF. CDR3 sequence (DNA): TGTGCCAGCAGCAAGCGGGGCTCCTACGAGCAGTACTTC.

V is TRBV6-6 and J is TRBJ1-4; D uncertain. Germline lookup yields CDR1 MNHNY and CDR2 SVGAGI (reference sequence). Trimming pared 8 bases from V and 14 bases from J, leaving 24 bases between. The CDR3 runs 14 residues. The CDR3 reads CASFGSESSSWLFF. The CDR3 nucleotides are TGTGCCAGCTTCGGGTCGGAGTCATCGTCATGGCTGTTTTTT.

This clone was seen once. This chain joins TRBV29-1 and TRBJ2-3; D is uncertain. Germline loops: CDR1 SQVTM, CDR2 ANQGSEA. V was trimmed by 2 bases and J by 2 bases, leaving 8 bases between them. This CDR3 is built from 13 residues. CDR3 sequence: CSVESQSTDTQYF. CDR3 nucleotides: TGCAGCGTTGAATCGCAGTCCACAGATACGCAGTATTTT.

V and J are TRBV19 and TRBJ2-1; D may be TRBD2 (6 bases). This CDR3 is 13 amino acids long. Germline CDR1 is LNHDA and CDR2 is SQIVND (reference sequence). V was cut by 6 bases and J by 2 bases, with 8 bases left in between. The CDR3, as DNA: TGTGCCAGTAGCGGGAGAGCCTACAATGAGCAGTTCTTC. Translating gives CASSGRAYNEQFF.

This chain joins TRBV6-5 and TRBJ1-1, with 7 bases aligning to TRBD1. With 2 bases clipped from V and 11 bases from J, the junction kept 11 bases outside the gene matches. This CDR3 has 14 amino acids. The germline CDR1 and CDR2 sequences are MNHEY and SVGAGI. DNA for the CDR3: TGTGCCAGCAGTTACAAAACAGGGGCTCGGGGGGCTTTCTTT. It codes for CASSYKTGARGAFF.

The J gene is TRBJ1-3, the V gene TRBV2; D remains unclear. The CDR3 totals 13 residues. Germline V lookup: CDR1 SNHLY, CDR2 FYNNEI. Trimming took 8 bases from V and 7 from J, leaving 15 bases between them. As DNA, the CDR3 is TGTGCCAGCGCCACAGAAAGGGAGAACACCATATATTTT. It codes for CASATERENTIYF.

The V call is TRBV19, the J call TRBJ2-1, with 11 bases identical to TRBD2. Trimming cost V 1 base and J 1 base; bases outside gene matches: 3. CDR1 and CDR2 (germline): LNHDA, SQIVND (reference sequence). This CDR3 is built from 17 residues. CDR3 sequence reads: CASSIGGTSGSYNEQFF. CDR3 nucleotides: TGTGCCAGTAGTATAGGAGGGACTAGCGGATCCTACAATGAGCAGTTCTTC. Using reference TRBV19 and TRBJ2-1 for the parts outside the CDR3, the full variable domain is DGGITQSPKYLFRKEGQNVTLSCEQNLNHDAMYWYRQDPGQGLRLIYYSQIVNDFQKGDIAEGYSVSREKKESFPLTVTSAQKNPTAFYLCASSIGGTSGSYNEQFFGPGTRLTVL.

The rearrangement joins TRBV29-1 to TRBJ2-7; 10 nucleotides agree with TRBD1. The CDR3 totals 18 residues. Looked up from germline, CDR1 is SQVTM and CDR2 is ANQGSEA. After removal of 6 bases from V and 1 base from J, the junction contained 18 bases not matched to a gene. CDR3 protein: CSVLKGQGWKGASYEQYF. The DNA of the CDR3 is TGCAGCGTCCTTAAGGGACAGGGGTGGAAAGGGGCTTCCTACGAGCAGTACTTC.

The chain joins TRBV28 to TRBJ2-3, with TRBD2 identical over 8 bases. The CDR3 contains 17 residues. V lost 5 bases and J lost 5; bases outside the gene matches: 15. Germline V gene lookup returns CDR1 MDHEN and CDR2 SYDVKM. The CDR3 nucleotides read TGTGCCAGCAGTAAGGGGGGGGCAGCGGGAGAGGAAGATACGCAGTATTTT. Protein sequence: CASSKGGAAGEEDTQYF.

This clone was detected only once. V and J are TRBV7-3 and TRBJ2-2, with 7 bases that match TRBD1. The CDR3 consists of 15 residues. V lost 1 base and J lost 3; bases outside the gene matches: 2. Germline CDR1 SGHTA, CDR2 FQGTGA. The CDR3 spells CASSLRQGYTGELFF. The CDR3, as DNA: TGTGCCAGCAGCTTAAGACAGGGCTACACCGGGGAGCTGTTTTTT.

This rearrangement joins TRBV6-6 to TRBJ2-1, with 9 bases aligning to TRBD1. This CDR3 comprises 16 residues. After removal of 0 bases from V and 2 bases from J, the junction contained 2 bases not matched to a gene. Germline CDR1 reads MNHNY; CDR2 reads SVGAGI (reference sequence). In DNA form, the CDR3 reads TGTGCCAGCAGTTACTCGGACAGGGGAACCTACAATGAGCAGTTCTTC. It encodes CASSYSDRGTYNEQFF.

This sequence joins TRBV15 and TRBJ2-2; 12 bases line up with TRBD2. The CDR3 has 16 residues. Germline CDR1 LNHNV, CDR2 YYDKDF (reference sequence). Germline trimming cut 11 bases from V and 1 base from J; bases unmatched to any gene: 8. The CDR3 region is CAATTSGRGNTGELFF. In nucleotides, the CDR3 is TGTGCCGCTACGACTAGCGGGAGAGGGAACACCGGGGAGCTGTTTTTT.

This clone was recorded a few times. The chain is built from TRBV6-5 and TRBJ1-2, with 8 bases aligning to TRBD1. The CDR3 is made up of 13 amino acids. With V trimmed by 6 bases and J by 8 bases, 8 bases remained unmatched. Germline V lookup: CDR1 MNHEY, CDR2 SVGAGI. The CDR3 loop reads CASSRTGRYGYTF. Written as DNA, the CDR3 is TGTGCCAGCAGCCGGACAGGGCGCTACGGCTACACCTTC.

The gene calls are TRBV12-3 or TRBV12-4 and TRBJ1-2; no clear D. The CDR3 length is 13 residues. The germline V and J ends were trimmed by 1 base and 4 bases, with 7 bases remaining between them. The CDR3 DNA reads TGTGCCAGCAGTTTAGGAGATTTCTATGGCTACACCTTC. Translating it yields CASSLGDFYGYTF.

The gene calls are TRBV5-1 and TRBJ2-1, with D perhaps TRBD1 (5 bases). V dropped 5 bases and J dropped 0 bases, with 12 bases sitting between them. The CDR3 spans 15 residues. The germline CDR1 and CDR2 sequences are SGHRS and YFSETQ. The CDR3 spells CASRPTVSSYNEQFF. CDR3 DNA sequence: TGCGCCAGCAGACCGACAGTGAGCTCCTACAATGAGCAGTTCTTC.

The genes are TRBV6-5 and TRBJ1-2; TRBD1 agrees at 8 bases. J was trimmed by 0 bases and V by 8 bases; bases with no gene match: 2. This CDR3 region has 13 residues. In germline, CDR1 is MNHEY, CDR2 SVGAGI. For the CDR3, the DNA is TGTGCCAGCCGGACAGGGACTAACTATGGCTACACCTTC. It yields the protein CASRTGTNYGYTF.

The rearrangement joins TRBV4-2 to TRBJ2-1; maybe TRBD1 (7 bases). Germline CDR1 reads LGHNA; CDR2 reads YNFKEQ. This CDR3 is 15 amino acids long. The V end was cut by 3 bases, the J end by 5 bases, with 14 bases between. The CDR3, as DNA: TGTGCCAGCAGCCATAACCCCAGGGGGGACAATGAGCAGTTCTTC. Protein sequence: CASSHNPRGDNEQFF.

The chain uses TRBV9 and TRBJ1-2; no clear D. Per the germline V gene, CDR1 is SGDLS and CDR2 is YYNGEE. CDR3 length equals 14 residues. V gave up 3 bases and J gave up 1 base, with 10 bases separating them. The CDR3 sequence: CASSGAGNNYGYTF. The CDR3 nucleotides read TGTGCCAGCAGCGGTGCGGGGAATAACTATGGCTACACCTTC.

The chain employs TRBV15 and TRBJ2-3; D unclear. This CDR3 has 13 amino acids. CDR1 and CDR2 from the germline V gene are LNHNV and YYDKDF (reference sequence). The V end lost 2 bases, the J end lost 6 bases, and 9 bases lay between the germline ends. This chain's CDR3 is CATSRPYVDTQYF. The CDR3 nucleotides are TGTGCCACCAGCAGACCCTACGTGGATACGCAGTATTTT.

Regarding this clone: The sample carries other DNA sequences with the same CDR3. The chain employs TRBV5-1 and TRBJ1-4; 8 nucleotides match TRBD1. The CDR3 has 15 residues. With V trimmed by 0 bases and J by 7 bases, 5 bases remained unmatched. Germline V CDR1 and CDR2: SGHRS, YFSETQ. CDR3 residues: CASSLAGTGGEKLFF. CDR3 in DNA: TGCGCCAGCAGCTTGGCGGGGACAGGTGGTGAAAAACTGTTTTTT.

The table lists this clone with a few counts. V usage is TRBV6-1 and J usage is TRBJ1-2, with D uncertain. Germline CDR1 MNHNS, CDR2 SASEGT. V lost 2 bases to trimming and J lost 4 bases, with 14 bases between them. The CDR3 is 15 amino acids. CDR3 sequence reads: CASSELRPYTYGYTF. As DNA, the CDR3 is TGTGCCAGCAGTGAACTCCGCCCCTATACCTATGGCTACACCTTC.